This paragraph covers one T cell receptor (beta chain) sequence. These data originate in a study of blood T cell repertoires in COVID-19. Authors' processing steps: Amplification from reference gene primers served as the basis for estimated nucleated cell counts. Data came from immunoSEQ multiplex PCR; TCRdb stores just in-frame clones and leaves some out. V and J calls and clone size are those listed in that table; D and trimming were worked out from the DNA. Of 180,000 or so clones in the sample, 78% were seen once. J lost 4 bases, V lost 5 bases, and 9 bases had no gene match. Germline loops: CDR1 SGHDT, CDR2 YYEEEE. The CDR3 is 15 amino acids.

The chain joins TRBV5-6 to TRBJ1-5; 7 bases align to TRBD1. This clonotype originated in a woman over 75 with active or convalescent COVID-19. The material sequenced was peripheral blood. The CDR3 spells CASSWNRGPNQPQHF. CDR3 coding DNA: TGTGCCAGCAGTTGGAACAGGGGACCAAATCAGCCCCAGCATTTT. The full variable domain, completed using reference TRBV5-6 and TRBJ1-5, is DAGVTQSPTHLIKTRGQQVTLRCSPKSGHDTVSWYQQALGQGPQFIFQYYEEEERQRGNFPDRFSGHQFPNYSSELNVNALLLGDSALYLCASSWNRGPNQPQHFGDGTRLSIL.